These T cell receptor beta chains were read from a single sample in a study of blood T cell repertoires in COVID-19. The assay was immunoSEQ multiplex PCR, and TCRdb's table has in-frame clones only and misses some. Of 75,000 to 100,000 clones listed, about 87% are singletons. Sequencing input: peripheral blood. The source of these receptors is a human donor in a cohort sampled during active COVID-19. Each CDR3 is given with its conserved first and last residue. D genes are given only for firm matches. The listing skips clone size in some rows; elsewhere it reads once, few, many or a size class.

>TRBJ1-1|TRBV14|.|.
TGTGCCAGCAGCCAAGTGGGGGGTGAAGCTTTCTTT
CASSQVGGEAFF
>TRBJ2-5|TRBV5-1|.|.
TGCGCCAGCAGCTTGGTCGCGCGGGACTCGGACAAGTACTTC
CASSLVARDSDKYF
>TRBJ2-2|TRBV3-1/TRBV3-2|.|.
TGTGCCAGCAGCCAAAAAGACGAGGGGGACTACCTAAACACCGGGGAGCTGTTTTTT
CASSQKDEGDYLNTGELFF
>TRBJ2-7|TRBV5-1|.|.
TGCGCCAGCAGCTTTGGCGCGGGACAGTCCTACGAGCAGTACTTC
CASSFGAGQSYEQYF
>TRBJ2-2|TRBV3-1/TRBV3-2|.|.
TGTGCCAGCACCCGGGGGACAGCGAGCACCGGGGAGCTGTTTTTT
CASTRGTASTGELFF
>TRBJ1-2|TRBV24-1|.|.
TGTGCCACCAGTGATAACGGCAGGGACTATGGCTACACCTTC
CATSDNGRDYGYTF
>TRBJ2-7|TRBV2|TRBD1|.
TGTGCCAGCGGAGAGACAGGGGGCGAGCAGTACTTC
CASGETGGEQYF
>TRBJ1-1|TRBV7-9|.|.
TGTGCCAGCGGCCGCGGGAGGAACACTGAAGCTTTCTTT
CASGRGRNTEAFF
>TRBJ2-2|TRBV15|TRBD1|.
TGTGCCACCAGCAGAGATATTGGACAGGGGGGAATCCCCGGGGAGCTGTTTTTT
CATSRDIGQGGIPGELFF
>TRBJ1-1|TRBV5-1|.|once
TGCGCCAGCAGCTTAGGCGGGGTGACTGAAGCTTTCTTT
CASSLGGVTEAFF
>TRBJ1-1|TRBV21-1|.|.
TGTGCCAGCAGCACCCCCTCGTGGGGGGGTGAAACTGAAGCTTTCTTT
CASSTPSWGGETEAFF
>TRBJ1-1|TRBV4-3|.|once
TGCGCCAGCAGCCAAGAGTGGGCAGGGGCCACTGAAGCTTTCTTT
CASSQEWAGATEAFF
>TRBJ1-1|TRBV24-1|TRBD1|.
TGTGCCACCAGTGACAGGGGGAGGACTGAAGCTTTCTTT
CATSDRGRTEAFF
>TRBJ1-1|TRBV6-5|.|.
TGTGCCAGCAGCGTGGACACCCGCACTGAAGCTTTCTTT
CASSVDTRTEAFF
>TRBJ1-6|TRBV5-1|TRBD1|.
TGCGCCAGCAGCTTCCGGGACAGCCAATATTCACCCCTCCACTTT
CASSFRDSQYSPLHF
>TRBJ1-6|TRBV28|.|.
TGTGCCAGCAGTTTCCGCGGAGATAATTCACCCCTCCACTTT
CASSFRGDNSPLHF
>TRBJ1-6|TRBV9|.|.
TGTGCCAGCAGCGTAGGAGGCAATTCACCCCTCCACTTT
CASSVGGNSPLHF
>TRBJ1-2|TRBV14|.|.
TGTGCCAGCAGCCAAGATAAAGGAGGTGCCAGGGGCTACACCTTC
CASSQDKGGARGYTF
>TRBJ2-2|TRBV6-5|TRBD2|.
TGTGCCAGCAGTTACTCGGCGGGAGGCGCGGGGGAGCTGTTTTTT
CASSYSAGGAGELFF
>TRBJ2-1|TRBV7-3|TRBD2|.
TGTGCCAGCAGCGCGGGACTAGCGTTGACCAATGAGCAGTTCTTC
CASSAGLALTNEQFF
>TRBJ1-3|TRBV19|TRBD1|.
TGTGCCAGCCGAACAGGGGGCTCTGGAAACACCATATATTTT
CASRTGGSGNTIYF
>TRBJ2-7|TRBV27|.|once
TGTGCCAGCAGTTTCCGGGTCTCCTACGAGCAGTACTTC
CASSFRVSYEQYF
>TRBJ1-2|TRBV5-4|TRBD1|.
TGTGCCAGCAGCCCGGGACAGGCGTCTTCGTACTATGGCTACACCTTC
CASSPGQASSYYGYTF
>TRBJ2-1|TRBV7-6|TRBD2|.
TGTGCCAGCAGCGACGGACTAGCGGGGGGCCGTTACTACAATGAGCAGTTCTTC
CASSDGLAGGRYYNEQFF
>TRBJ1-3|TRBV18|.|.
TGTGCCAGCTCACCACCAGGGACTTACACTGGAAACACCATATATTTT
CASSPPGTYTGNTIYF
>TRBJ2-1|TRBV19|TRBD2|once
TGTGCCAGTAGTTCGGGACTAGCGGGGGCCAATGAGCAGTTCTTC
CASSSGLAGANEQFF